A selection of T cell receptor beta chains follows, all from one sample in a study of OX40 agonist ivuxolimab in advanced cancers. Sequencing used immunoSEQ multiplex PCR; TCRdb keeps in-frame clones, though not all of them. Of 55,000 to 80,000 clones listed, around 90% were seen once; the top ten hold under 1.5%. The material sequenced was CD4+ or CD8+ T cells sorted from blood, taken in a trial of the OX40 agonist ivuxolimab. Every receptor here comes from an adult with an advanced solid tumor such as melanoma, head and neck, liver or kidney cancer. Each CDR3 is given with its conserved first and last residue. A D gene is named only where the DNA matches it firmly. Clone size is given for some rows only: seen once, a few or many times, or a class if the clone is expanded.

d_call,j_call,v_call,clone_size,cdr3_aa,cdr3_nt
.,TRBJ2-4,TRBV6-1,.,CASRRQGWSDIQYF,TGTGCCAGCCGGAGGCAGGGTTGGTCGGACATTCAGTACTTC
.,TRBJ1-1,TRBV5-1,once,CASGRQDGTEAFF,TGCGCCAGCGGCAGACAAGACGGCACTGAAGCTTTCTTT
.,TRBJ2-3,TRBV5-1,.,CASGIQAGPDTQYF,TGCGCCAGCGGAATCCAGGCGGGTCCAGATACGCAGTATTTT
.,TRBJ2-1,TRBV29-1,.,CSVEGSYNEQFF,TGCAGCGTTGAAGGGTCCTACAATGAGCAGTTCTTC
TRBD1,TRBJ1-2,TRBV29-1,.,CSVSGQGYGYTF,TGCAGCGTATCCGGACAGGGTTATGGCTACACCTTC
TRBD1,TRBJ2-7,TRBV5-1,.,CASKQGQTVGSKYF,TGCGCCAGCAAGCAGGGACAGACAGTTGGATCAAAGTACTTC
.,TRBJ2-2,TRBV28,.,CASQNFGRVGGELFF,TGTGCCAGCCAGAATTTTGGCAGGGTTGGCGGGGAGCTGTTTTTT
.,TRBJ2-7,TRBV6-1,.,CASSETSYEQYF,TGTGCCAGCAGTGAAACCAGCTACGAGCAGTACTTC
.,TRBJ1-1,TRBV28,once,CASSLWGGGNTEAFF,TGTGCCAGCAGTTTATGGGGTGGGGGGAACACTGAAGCTTTCTTT
.,TRBJ1-2,TRBV30,.,CAWSVAHITRGYTF,TGTGCCTGGAGTGTAGCCCACATAACTCGGGGCTACACCTTC
.,TRBJ2-7,TRBV7-8,.,CASSFRPAILAGDEQYF,TGTGCCAGCAGCTTTCGGCCGGCTATTCTGGCCGGGGACGAGCAGTACTTC
TRBD2,TRBJ2-7,TRBV5-4,.,CASSLGLAGANEQYF,TGTGCCAGCAGCTTGGGACTAGCGGGAGCGAACGAGCAGTACTTC
TRBD1,TRBJ2-2,TRBV7-8,medium-sized,CASSLRAGGGNTGELFF,TGTGCCAGCAGCTTAAGGGCAGGGGGCGGGAACACCGGGGAGCTGTTTTTT
.,TRBJ2-7,TRBV2,.,CASRSGGYEQYF,TGTGCCAGCAGGTCGGGCGGCTACGAGCAGTACTTC
TRBD2,TRBJ2-3,TRBV7-3,.,CASSLFAGALDTQYF,TGTGCCAGCAGCTTATTCGCGGGAGCATTGGATACGCAGTATTTT
.,TRBJ2-3,TRBV10-3,.,CAIGDTQYF,TGTGCCATAGGAGATACGCAGTATTTT
.,TRBJ2-5,TRBV11-1,.,CASSFGQQETQYF,TGTGCCAGCAGCTTCGGACAGCAAGAGACCCAGTACTTC
TRBD2,TRBJ2-5,TRBV30,.,CAWINSGGQETQYF,TGTGCCTGGATTAATAGCGGGGGGCAAGAGACCCAGTACTTC
.,TRBJ2-5,TRBV7-6,.,CASSLYAGGETQYF,TGTGCCAGCAGCCTTTACGCCGGTGGGGAGACCCAGTACTTC
.,TRBJ2-3,TRBV4-2,once,CASSLGSTDTQYF,TGTGCCAGCAGCTTGGGGTCCACAGATACGCAGTATTTT
.,TRBJ1-2,TRBV5-1,.,CASSLGPNYGYTF,TGCGCCAGCAGCCTGGGCCCTAACTATGGCTACACCTTC
.,TRBJ2-7,TRBV5-1,.,CASSNAGGYEQYF,TGCGCCAGCAGTAATGCAGGGGGGTACGAGCAGTACTTC
.,TRBJ1-2,TRBV30,.,CAWTPPRIYGYTF,TGTGCCTGGACCCCCCCGAGAATCTATGGCTACACCTTC
.,TRBJ1-5,TRBV2,.,CASSGTVLQPQHF,TGTGCCAGCAGTGGGACCGTGCTTCAGCCCCAGCATTTT
TRBD2,TRBJ2-3,TRBV2,.,CATTPLVAGGDTQYF,TGTGCCACCACCCCGTTGGTAGCGGGAGGAGATACGCAGTATTTT
TRBD1,TRBJ2-7,TRBV5-6,.,CASSSGTGTYEQYF,TGTGCCAGCAGCTCCGGGACAGGCACCTACGAGCAGTACTTC
TRBD1,TRBJ1-1,TRBV5-1,.,CASSFVGGNDEAFF,TGCGCCAGCAGCTTCGTAGGGGGCAACGATGAAGCTTTCTTT
TRBD1,TRBJ2-5,TRBV25-1,.,CASSDPRGIQETQYF,TGTGCCAGCAGTGATCCCAGGGGGATCCAAGAGACCCAGTACTTC
TRBD2,TRBJ2-2,TRBV27,once,CASRGPGLAGGTANTGELFF,TGTGCCAGCAGGGGACCGGGACTAGCGGGGGGGACCGCGAACACCGGGGAGCTGTTTTTT
.,TRBJ2-5,TRBV27,few,CASSLSWERETQYF,TGTGCCAGCAGCTTGTCTTGGGAGAGAGAGACCCAGTACTTC
.,TRBJ2-7,TRBV30,.,CAWSAGDEQYF,TGTGCCTGGAGTGCAGGGGACGAGCAGTACTTC
.,TRBJ1-1,TRBV30,.,CAWPHPPDWNTEAFF,TGTGCCTGGCCCCACCCACCCGATTGGAACACTGAAGCTTTCTTT
TRBD1,TRBJ2-3,TRBV7-3,.,CASSSQGVSTDTQYF,TGTGCCAGCAGCTCACAGGGGGTGAGCACAGATACGCAGTATTTT
.,TRBJ2-3,TRBV10-3,.,CAISELGDSTDTQYF,TGTGCCATCAGTGAGTTAGGCGATAGCACAGATACGCAGTATTTT
TRBD1,TRBJ1-5,TRBV6-1,many,CASSGDRAGNQPQHF,TGTGCCAGCAGTGGGGACAGGGCGGGCAATCAGCCCCAGCATTTT
TRBD1,TRBJ1-1,TRBV10-3,.,CAIATGVNTEAFF,TGTGCCATCGCGACAGGGGTGAACACTGAAGCTTTCTTT
TRBD1,TRBJ1-5,TRBV18,.,CASSPTGEGQPQHF,TGTGCCAGCTCACCGACAGGGGAAGGGCAGCCCCAGCATTTT
TRBD1,TRBJ2-7,TRBV7-2,.,CASSRDRGYEQYF,TGTGCCAGCAGCCGGGACAGGGGCTACGAGCAGTACTTC
TRBD1,TRBJ2-3,TRBV11-2,.,CASSSQGQGDGTDTQYF,TGTGCCAGCAGCTCACAAGGACAGGGGGATGGCACAGATACGCAGTATTTT
TRBD1,TRBJ1-4,TRBV5-1,.,CASSRDRASDEKLFF,TGCGCCAGCAGCAGGGACAGGGCGAGCGACGAAAAACTGTTTTTT
.,TRBJ2-3,TRBV28,.,CASSSPFGGSTDTQYF,TGTGCCAGCAGTTCCCCCTTTGGGGGGAGCACAGATACGCAGTATTTT
.,TRBJ1-4,TRBV27,.,CASSLWEGDGEKLFF,TGTGCCAGCAGTCTTTGGGAGGGTGACGGTGAAAAACTGTTTTTT
.,TRBJ2-7,TRBV19,.,CASSTRDQPRYEQYF,TGTGCCAGTAGTACCCGGGACCAACCACGCTACGAGCAGTACTTC
.,TRBJ1-1,TRBV7-2,.,CASSFRAHAEAFF,TGTGCCAGCAGCTTCCGGGCCCACGCTGAAGCTTTCTTT
.,TRBJ1-1,TRBV5-1,.,CASSSAAAGESIGSNTEAFF,TGCGCCAGCAGCTCCGCGGCGGCGGGGGAATCGATTGGTTCGAACACTGAAGCTTTCTTT
TRBD2,TRBJ2-2,TRBV11-2,.,CASSPRTSGRAGELFF,TGTGCCAGCAGCCCGCGGACTAGCGGGAGGGCCGGGGAGCTGTTTTTT
.,TRBJ1-4,TRBV28,once,CASRGTNEKLFF,TGTGCCAGCAGGGGAACTAATGAAAAACTGTTTTTT
TRBD1,TRBJ1-5,TRBV6-6,.,CASIRDRQDQPQHF,TGTGCCAGCATACGGGACAGACAAGATCAGCCCCAGCATTTT
TRBD1,TRBJ2-7,TRBV28,once,CASKRTGSSYEQYF,TGTGCCAGCAAAAGGACAGGGAGCTCCTACGAGCAGTACTTC
.,TRBJ1-1,TRBV5-1,.,CASSPTPMNTEAFF,TGCGCCAGCAGCCCCACACCGATGAACACTGAAGCTTTCTTT
.,TRBJ2-1,TRBV5-6,.,CASSYQARAGNEQFF,TGTGCCAGCAGCTACCAAGCGAGAGCTGGAAATGAGCAGTTCTTC
TRBD2,TRBJ2-5,TRBV4-2,once,CASSQGRAGGRETQYF,TGTGCCAGCAGCCAAGGGCGAGCGGGGGGGCGGGAGACCCAGTACTTC
TRBD2,TRBJ2-3,TRBV5-1,.,CASTLSGSTDTQYF,TGCGCCAGCACCCTTAGCGGGAGCACAGATACGCAGTATTTT
TRBD2,TRBJ2-7,TRBV6-9,.,CASSPGGASGGSYEQYF,TGTGCCAGCAGCCCTGGGGGGGCTAGCGGGGGAAGTTACGAGCAGTACTTC